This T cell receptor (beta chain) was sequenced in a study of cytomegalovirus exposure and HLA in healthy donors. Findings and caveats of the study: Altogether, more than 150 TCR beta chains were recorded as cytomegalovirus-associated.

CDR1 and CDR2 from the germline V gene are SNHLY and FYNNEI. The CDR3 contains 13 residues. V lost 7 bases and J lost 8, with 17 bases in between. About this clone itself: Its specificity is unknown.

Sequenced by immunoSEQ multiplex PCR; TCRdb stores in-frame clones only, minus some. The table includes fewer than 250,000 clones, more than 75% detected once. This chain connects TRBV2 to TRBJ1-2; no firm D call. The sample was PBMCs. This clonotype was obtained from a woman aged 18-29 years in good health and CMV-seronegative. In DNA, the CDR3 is TGTGCCAGCACCCTGGGCCGGGAAACGGGCTACACCTTC. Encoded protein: CASTLGRETGYTF.